This passage covers 30 T cell receptor beta chains from one sample sequenced in a study of metastatic and nonmetastatic thyroid tumors (TCRdb year 2020). Libraries were built with PCR. Sequencing took place on an Illumina HiSeq 4000. The raw public data were reprocessed by TCRdb itself: fastp quality trimming at Q25, MiXCR clonotype calling, in-frame beta chains only. For this sample the table gives about 47,000 clones, of which around a quarter were detected only once. The ten largest clones capture about 3.5% of the sample. No patient had received any treatment before thyroid surgery. Material: blood. Receptor source: a male donor with papillary thyroid cancer or a benign thyroid nodule (not recorded which). Some clones in this sample may be carry-over from other donors' samples.

This clone came up many times. The chain combines TRBV3-1 with TRBJ2-3, with a tentative D call TRBD2 (5 bases). The CDR3 contains 14 residues. The V and J ends lost 3 bases and 4 bases respectively, with 11 bases between them. The germline V gene has CDR1 LGHDT and CDR2 YNNKEL (reference sequence). The CDR3 DNA sequence: TGTGCCAGCAGCCACCGCGAGAGGGCAGATACGCAGTATTTT. It is translated as CASSHRERADTQYF.

This clone was seen repeatedly, ten times or more. The V gene is TRBV20-1, the J gene TRBJ2-1, with TRBD2 matching over 14 bases. This CDR3 spans 16 amino acids. The germline V gene encodes CDR1 DFQATT and CDR2 SNEGSKA (reference sequence). V lost 1 base and J lost 9; bases outside the gene matches: 8. CDR3 sequence (DNA): TGCAGTGCTAGAGGGGGACTAGCGGGAGAGGTGATTGAGCAGTTCTTC. Translation gives CSARGGLAGEVIEQFF.

This clone was recorded a few times. The chain recombines TRBV6-1 with TRBJ1-5, with 11 bases that match TRBD1. The CDR3 runs 14 residues. CDR1 is MNHNS, CDR2 SASEGT, per germline. Germline trimming cut 6 bases from V and 7 bases from J; bases unmatched to any gene: 5. The CDR3 DNA follows: TGTGCCAGCAGATCCGGGACAGGGGGACAGCCCCAGCATTTT. It encodes CASRSGTGGQPQHF.

The V and J genes are TRBV11-2 and TRBJ2-2, with D possibly being TRBD2 (6 bases). Germline CDR1 reads SGHAT; CDR2 reads FQNNGV. This CDR3 spans 19 amino acids. V lost 1 base and J lost 6, with 24 bases in between. For the CDR3, the DNA is TGTGCCAGCAGCTTAGTTCGAGGGATGAAGTGGGAGCGGGCCGGGGAGCTGTTTTTT. This sequence encodes CASSLVRGMKWERAGELFF.

V and J are TRBV11-2 and TRBJ1-2; the D gene is possibly TRBD1 (5 bases). Germline V gene lookup returns CDR1 SGHAT and CDR2 FQNNGV. The CDR3 length is 17 residues. V lost 1 base to trimming and J lost 2 bases, with 17 bases between them. This chain's CDR3 is CASSLVGDPGWNYGYTF. The DNA for the CDR3 is TGTGCCAGCAGCTTAGTTGGGGACCCAGGGTGGAACTATGGCTACACCTTC.

The chain employs TRBV7-3 and TRBJ2-7; maybe TRBD1 (6 bases). CDR1 SGHTA and CDR2 FQGTGA come from the germline V gene. Trimming pared 3 bases from V and 1 base from J, leaving 13 bases between. This CDR3 spans 15 amino acids. The CDR3 loop reads CASSFFAGTSYEQYF. CDR3 nucleotide sequence: TGTGCCAGCAGCTTTTTCGCAGGGACATCCTACGAGCAGTACTTC.

This clone was seen at least ten times. The chain recombines TRBV5-1 with TRBJ2-7, with TRBD1 matching 10 bases. V lost 2 bases, J lost 2 bases, and 7 bases stayed unmatched. CDR3 length equals 16 residues. The germline V gene encodes CDR1 SGHRS and CDR2 YFSETQ. The CDR3 reads CASSFTGTGEAYEQYF. CDR3 sequence (DNA): TGCGCCAGCAGCTTTACCGGGACAGGGGAAGCCTACGAGCAGTACTTC.

This clone was seen at least ten times. This chain links TRBV28 with TRBJ1-5; 7 bases fit TRBD1. The CDR3 extends over 18 amino acids. Unmatched junction bases numbered 16, after V lost 2 bases and J lost 6 bases. Per the germline V gene, CDR1 is MDHEN and CDR2 is SYDVKM. CDR3 sequence: CASSLGQAKGGGGQPQHF. CDR3 DNA sequence: TGTGCCAGCAGTTTAGGGCAGGCCAAGGGAGGGGGCGGTCAGCCCCAGCATTTT. The full variable domain, rest sourced from reference TRBV28 and TRBJ1-5, is DVKVTQSSRYLVKRTGEKVFLECVQDMDHENMFWYRQDPGLGLRLIYFSYDVKMKEKGDIPEGYSVSREKKERFSLILESASTNQTSMYLCASSLGQAKGGGGQPQHFGDGTRLSIL.

This clone appeared a few times. With a much larger clone just one base away, this may be a read error. The gene calls are TRBV9 and TRBJ2-1; D may be TRBD2 (6 bases). The CDR3 covers 14 residues. CDR1 is SGDLS, CDR2 YYNGEE, per germline. CDR3 residues: CAGSVVAGNNEQFF. In nucleotides, the CDR3 is TGTGCCGGCAGCGTAGTGGCGGGAAACAATGAGCAGTTCTTC.

The table lists this clone with many counts. The chain recombines TRBV6-1 with TRBJ2-2; weak D call: TRBD1 (6 bases). Germline V lookup: CDR1 MNHNS, CDR2 SASEGT. CDR3 size: 14 residues. V was trimmed by 11 bases and J by 6 bases, leaving 19 bases between them. CDR3: CACNRAGLAGELFF. The CDR3 DNA reads TGTGCCTGTAACAGGGCTGGCCTCGCCGGGGAGCTGTTTTTT.

This clone was counted many times. This sequence joins TRBV3-1 and TRBJ2-3; 12 nucleotides align to TRBD2. Trimming cost V 2 bases and J 3 bases; bases outside gene matches: 6. CDR3 length: 17 residues. CDR1 is LGHDT, CDR2 YNNKEL, per germline (reference sequence). This CDR3 reads CASSQIRTSGITDTQYF. CDR3 DNA: TGTGCCAGCAGCCAAATAAGGACTAGCGGGATAACAGATACGCAGTATTTT.

The gene calls are TRBV7-4 and TRBJ1-5; 7 nucleotides match TRBD1. This CDR3 has 15 residues. Germline CDR1 SGHVT, CDR2 SQSDAQ. The J segment lost 9 bases and the V segment lost 1 base, leaving 9 bases of the junction unmatched. CDR3 region: CASSLEQGISLPQHF. Here the CDR3 DNA reads TGTGCCAGCAGCTTAGAACAGGGGATTAGTCTGCCCCAGCATTTT.

The gene calls are TRBV7-2 and TRBJ1-2, with D possibly being TRBD1 (6 bases). The CDR3 length is 11 residues. The V end was cut by 1 base, the J end by 12 bases, with 9 bases between. In germline, CDR1 is SGHTA, CDR2 FQGNSA. For the CDR3, the DNA is TGTGCCAGCAGCTTAGACAGGGTAAACACCTTC. This encodes CASSLDRVNTF.

This rearrangement joins TRBV5-4 to TRBJ2-7; 7 bases map to TRBD1. CDR3 size: 18 residues. CDR1 SGHNT and CDR2 YYREEE come from the germline V gene (reference sequence). Unmatched junction bases numbered 14, after V lost 1 base and J lost 1 base. The CDR3 nucleotides read TGTGCCAGCAGCTTGCGCCCCCCCCTGACAGGGTGGTCCTACGAGCAGTACTTC. This encodes CASSLRPPLTGWSYEQYF.

The chain combines TRBV4-1 with TRBJ2-4; TRBD2 matches 7 bases. This CDR3 spans 17 amino acids. CDR1 and CDR2 (germline): MGHRA, YSYEKL. The V gene end was trimmed by 4 bases and the J gene end by 1 base; junction bases not matched to a gene: 10. The CDR3 loop reads CASSPGDGRYAKNIQYF. As DNA, the CDR3 is TGCGCCAGCAGCCCGGGGGACGGGAGGTATGCCAAAAACATTCAGTACTTC.

The V call is TRBV6-2 or TRBV6-3, the J call TRBJ2-7; D remains unclear. CDR1 and CDR2 from the germline V gene are MNHEY and SVGEGT. The CDR3 consists of 13 residues. Trimming cost V 0 bases and J 2 bases, with 5 bases left between them. In nucleotides, the CDR3 is TGTGCCAGCAGTTACTCCCAGACCTACGAGCAGTACTTC. It translates to CASSYSQTYEQYF.

There are many counts of this clone. The J gene is TRBJ2-5, the V gene TRBV5-1, with 9 bases matching TRBD1. Germline V gene lookup returns CDR1 SGHRS and CDR2 YFSETQ. This CDR3 is built from 16 residues. V lost 0 bases to trimming and J lost 7 bases; unmatched junction nucleotides: 10. CDR3 amino acids: CASSLVQDRGLGTQYF. In DNA, the CDR3 is TGCGCCAGCAGCTTGGTGCAGGACAGGGGCTTGGGGACCCAGTACTTC.

This clone occurred many times. The chain is built from TRBV20-1 and TRBJ2-5, with 11 positions matching TRBD2. Germline-derived CDR1 and CDR2 are DFQATT and SNEGSKA (reference sequence). V lost 1 base to trimming and J lost 5 bases; unmatched junction nucleotides: 6. The CDR3 sequence is 15 residues long. The CDR3: CSARVSGRAEETQYF. In DNA, the CDR3 is TGCAGTGCTAGAGTTAGCGGGAGGGCCGAGGAGACCCAGTACTTC.

The table lists this clone with a few counts. The chain couples TRBV6-2 or TRBV6-3 to TRBJ2-7; the match to TRBD2 covers 9 bases. V lost 2 bases to trimming and J lost 2 bases; unmatched junction nucleotides: 4. Germline V CDR1 and CDR2: MNHEY, SVGEGT. This CDR3 contains 15 residues. The CDR3 is CASSYASSGTYEQYF. Written as DNA, the CDR3 is TGTGCCAGCAGTTACGCGTCTAGCGGGACCTACGAGCAGTACTTC.

Turning to this clone: An end of the junction differs from the germline gene, which may be a read error. The chain uses TRBV11-1 and TRBJ2-2; TRBD1 agrees at 9 bases. CDR1 SGHAT and CDR2 FQDESV come from the germline V gene (reference sequence). The length of the CDR3 is 17 residues. CDR3 bases: TGTGCCAGCAGCGGCGGACCCGGGACAGGGTTCACCTGGGAGCTATTTTTT. It yields the protein CASSGGPGTGFTWELFF.

The chain employs TRBV28 and TRBJ1-2, with 7 bases identical to TRBD1. V trimming: 1 base; J trimming: 0 bases; junction bases outside the gene matches: 5. Germline V gene sequence: CDR1 MDHEN, CDR2 SYDVKM. CDR3 length: 16 amino acids. DNA for the CDR3: TGTGCCAGCAGTTTATTCCGGACAGGCCCTAACTATGGCTACACCTTC. This encodes CASSLFRTGPNYGYTF.

This sequence joins TRBV6-1 and TRBJ2-3; D is undetermined. Germline V gene lookup returns CDR1 MNHNS and CDR2 SASEGT. The CDR3 has 12 amino acids. Trimming stripped 8 bases from V and 0 bases from J, with 6 bases between. CDR3 coding DNA: TGTGCCAGCTATAAGAGCACAGATACGCAGTATTTT. This gives the protein CASYKSTDTQYF.

This clone was seen at least ten times. The V gene is TRBV20-1, the J gene TRBJ1-6; maybe TRBD1 (5 bases). The CDR3 runs to 14 residues. Germline V gene sequence: CDR1 DFQATT, CDR2 SNEGSKA (reference sequence). V was cut by 6 bases and J by 7 bases, with 16 bases left in between. The CDR3 loop reads CSALTGRLNSPLHF. The CDR3 coding sequence is TGCAGTGCCCTTACGGGACGGTTAAATTCACCCCTCCACTTT.

This sequence joins TRBV27 and TRBJ2-7; 7 bases fit TRBD1. The CDR3 length is 14 residues. V dropped 5 bases and J dropped 2; count of bases not matched to a gene: 6. Germline V CDR1 and CDR2: MNHEY, SMNVEV (reference sequence). The CDR3 is CASSNIQGPYEQYF. As DNA, the CDR3 is TGTGCCAGCAGTAATATACAGGGGCCCTACGAGCAGTACTTC.

This clone was seen once. CDR3 nucleotides: TGTGCCAGCAGCTTTGGGCAGTCCTACGAGCAGTACTTC. Translating gives CASSFGQSYEQYF. The chain employs TRBV11-3 and TRBJ2-7; no clear D gene. This CDR3 has 13 amino acids. The germline V and J ends were trimmed by 3 bases and 1 base, with 7 bases remaining between them. Germline V gene data show CDR1 as SGHNT and CDR2 as YENEEA.

V and J are TRBV7-2 and TRBJ2-1; 7 bases are shared with TRBD2. Per the germline V gene, CDR1 is SGHTA and CDR2 is FQGNSA. The ends lost 3 bases at V and 8 bases at J; junction bases unmatched: 4. The CDR3 loop spans 13 amino acids. CDR3 sequence reads: CASSFGLVDEQFF. Here the CDR3 DNA reads TGTGCCAGCAGCTTCGGACTAGTCGATGAGCAGTTCTTC.

This clone was picked up many times. The chain couples TRBV12-3 or TRBV12-4 to TRBJ2-1; 11 bases align to TRBD2. V shed 6 bases and J 6 bases; nucleotides not matched to a gene: 10. The CDR3 runs 16 residues. CDR3 region: CASRTLAGGRANEQFF. The DNA for the CDR3 is TGTGCCAGCAGAACCCTAGCGGGAGGTAGGGCCAATGAGCAGTTCTTC.

This clone has a handful of counts. The gene calls are TRBV6-5 and TRBJ2-7; 15 bases map to TRBD2. The CDR3 covers 18 residues. With V trimmed by 5 bases and J by 6 bases, 14 bases remained unmatched. The germline V gene has CDR1 MNHEY and CDR2 SVGAGI. CDR3 protein: CASSLTGTSGGPRGEQYF. DNA of the CDR3: TGTGCCAGCAGTCTTACCGGGACTAGCGGGGGGCCCAGAGGCGAGCAGTACTTC.

Ten or more counts support this clone. Distinct nucleotide sequences in the sample also encode this CDR3. The chain links TRBV5-1 to TRBJ2-7; 7 bases agree with TRBD2. This CDR3 is built from 14 residues. Germline CDR1 reads SGHRS; CDR2 reads YFSETQ. V shed 0 bases, J shed 6 bases, and the junction held 6 bases outside the gene matches. CDR3 bases: TGCGCCAGCAGCTTGGTGGCGGGAGCAGGCGAGCAGTACTTC. As protein: CASSLVAGAGEQYF.

This clone was recorded at least ten times. This chain uses TRBV3-1 with TRBJ2-5; D possibly corresponds to TRBD2 (6 bases). Per the germline V gene, CDR1 is LGHDT and CDR2 is YNNKEL (reference sequence). The CDR3 has 14 residues. The V and J ends lost 5 bases and 2 bases respectively, with 12 bases between them. In nucleotides, the CDR3 is TGTGCCAGCAGCTTGCGGGGTAGTCAAGAGACCCAGTACTTC. It is translated as CASSLRGSQETQYF.